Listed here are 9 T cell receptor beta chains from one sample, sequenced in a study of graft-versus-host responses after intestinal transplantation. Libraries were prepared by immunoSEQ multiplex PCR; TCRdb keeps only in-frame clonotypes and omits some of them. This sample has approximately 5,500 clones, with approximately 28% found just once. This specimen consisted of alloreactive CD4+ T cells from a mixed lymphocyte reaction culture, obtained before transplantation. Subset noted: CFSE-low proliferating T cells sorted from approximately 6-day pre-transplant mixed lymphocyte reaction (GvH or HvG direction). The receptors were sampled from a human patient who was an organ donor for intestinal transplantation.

This chain's CDR3 is CAISAYSNQPQHF. The CDR3 DNA reads TGTGCCATCAGTGCATATAGCAATCAGCCCCAGCATTTT. V gene TRBV10-3 combines with J gene TRBJ1-5, with D unclear. The V end lost 4 bases, the J end lost 0 bases, and 4 bases lay between the germline ends. The CDR3 totals 13 residues. CDR1 is ENHRY and CDR2 is SYGVKD in the germline V gene.

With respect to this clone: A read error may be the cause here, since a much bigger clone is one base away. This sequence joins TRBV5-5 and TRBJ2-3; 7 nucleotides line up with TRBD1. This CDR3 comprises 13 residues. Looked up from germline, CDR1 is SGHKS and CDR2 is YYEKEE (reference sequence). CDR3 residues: CAISLQGADTQYF. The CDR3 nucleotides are TGTGCCATCAGCTTGCAGGGGGCAGATACGCAGTATTTT.

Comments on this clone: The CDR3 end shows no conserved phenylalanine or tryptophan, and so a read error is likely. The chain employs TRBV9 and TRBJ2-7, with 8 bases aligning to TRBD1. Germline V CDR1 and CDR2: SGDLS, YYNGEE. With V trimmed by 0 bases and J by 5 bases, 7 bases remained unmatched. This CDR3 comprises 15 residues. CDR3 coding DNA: TGTGCCAGCAGCGTAGGAGTGACAGGGGTACACGAGCAGTACCTC. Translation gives CASSVGVTGVHEQYL.

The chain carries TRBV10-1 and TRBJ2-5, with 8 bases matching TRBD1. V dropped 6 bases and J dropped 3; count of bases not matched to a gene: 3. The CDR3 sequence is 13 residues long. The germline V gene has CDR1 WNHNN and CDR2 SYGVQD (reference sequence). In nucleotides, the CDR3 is TGCGCCAGCAGCCAGACAGGGGAAGAGACCCAGTACTTC. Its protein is CASSQTGEETQYF.

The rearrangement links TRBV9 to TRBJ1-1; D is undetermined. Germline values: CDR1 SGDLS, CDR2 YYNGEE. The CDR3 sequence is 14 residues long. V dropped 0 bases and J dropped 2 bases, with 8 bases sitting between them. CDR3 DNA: TGTGCCAGCAGCGTAGGAGCAGGAAACACTGAAGCTTTCTTT. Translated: CASSVGAGNTEAFF. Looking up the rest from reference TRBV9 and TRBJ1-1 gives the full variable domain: DSGVTQTPKHLITATGQRVTLRCSPRSGDLSVYWYQQSLDQGLQFLIQYYNGEERAKGNILERFSAQQFPDLHSELNLSSLELGDSALYFCASSVGAGNTEAFFGQGTRLTVV.

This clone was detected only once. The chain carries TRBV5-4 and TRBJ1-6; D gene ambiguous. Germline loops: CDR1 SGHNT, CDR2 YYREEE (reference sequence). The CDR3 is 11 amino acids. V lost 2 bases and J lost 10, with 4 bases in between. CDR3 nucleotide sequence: TGTGCCAGCAGCTTAGGGTCACCCCTCCACTTT. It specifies CASSLGSPLHF.

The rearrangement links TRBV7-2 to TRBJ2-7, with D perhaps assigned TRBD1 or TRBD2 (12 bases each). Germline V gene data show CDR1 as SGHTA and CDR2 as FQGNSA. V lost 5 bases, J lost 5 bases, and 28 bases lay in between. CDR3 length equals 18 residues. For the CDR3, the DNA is TGTGCCAGCAGCGCCTGGGACAGGGGGCTAGCGGGGGGGCACGAGCAGTACTTC. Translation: CASSAWDRGLAGGHEQYF.

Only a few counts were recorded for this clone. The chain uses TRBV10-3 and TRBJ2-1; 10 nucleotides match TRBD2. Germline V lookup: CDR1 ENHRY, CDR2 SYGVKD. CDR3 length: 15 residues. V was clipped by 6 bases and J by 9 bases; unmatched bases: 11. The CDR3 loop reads CAISRGLAGVSEQFF. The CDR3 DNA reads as TGTGCCATCAGCAGGGGGCTAGCGGGGGTATCTGAGCAGTTCTTC.

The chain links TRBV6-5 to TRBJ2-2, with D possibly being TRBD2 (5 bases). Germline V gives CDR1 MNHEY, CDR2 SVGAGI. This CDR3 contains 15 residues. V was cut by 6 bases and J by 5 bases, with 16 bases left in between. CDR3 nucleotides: TGTGCCAGCAGGCCGAGCGGAGCCCCTACCGGGGAGCTGTTTTTT. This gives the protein CASRPSGAPTGELFF.